These 20 T cell receptor beta chains originate from one sample sequenced in a study of OX40 agonist ivuxolimab in advanced cancers. Clones were read by immunoSEQ multiplex PCR, and TCRdb kept only the in-frame ones, dropping some. The sample records around 86,000 clones, more than 75% being singletons. The source material was CD4+ or CD8+ T cells sorted from blood, sampled in a trial of the OX40 agonist ivuxolimab. All receptors derive from an adult with an advanced solid tumor such as melanoma, head and neck, liver or kidney cancer.

The chain combines TRBV19 with TRBJ1-5; TRBD1 is a possible D gene (6 bases). The V gene's germline CDR1 is LNHDA and CDR2 SQIVND (reference sequence). The CDR3 contains 17 residues. V was clipped by 1 base and J by 0 bases, with 13 bases between them. The CDR3 bases are TGTGCCAGTAGTATAGGGAGGGGGATGAGTAGCAATCAGCCCCAGCATTTT. This encodes CASSIGRGMSSNQPQHF.

A few counts support this clone. The chain carries TRBV19 and TRBJ1-2, with TRBD1 matching over 7 bases. V shed 6 bases, J shed 3 bases, and the junction held 4 bases outside the gene matches. The CDR3 has 13 amino acids. Looked up from germline, CDR1 is LNHDA and CDR2 is SQIVND (reference sequence). CDR3 region: CASSVDRDYGYTF. CDR3 coding DNA: TGTGCCAGTAGCGTCGACAGGGACTATGGCTACACCTTC.

In regard to this clone: Additional DNA sequences in this sample encode the identical CDR3. The chain has TRBV5-1 and TRBJ2-7; 9 bases align to TRBD2. The CDR3 is 16 amino acids. Germline V gene data show CDR1 as SGHRS and CDR2 as YFSETQ. V shed 0 bases, J shed 7 bases, and the junction held 11 bases outside the gene matches. The CDR3 is CASSLDGRGGLEEQYF. In nucleotides, the CDR3 is TGCGCCAGCAGCTTGGACGGGCGGGGGGGTCTGGAAGAGCAGTACTTC.

V and J are TRBV6-5 and TRBJ1-5, with unresolved D. The germline gives CDR1 MNHEY, CDR2 SVGAGI. V lost 6 bases, J lost 4 bases, and 10 bases lay in between. CDR3 length: 13 amino acids. CDR3 region: CASRRDGNQPQHF. CDR3 in DNA: TGTGCCAGCAGGCGAGACGGAAATCAGCCCCAGCATTTT.

The V and J genes are TRBV27 and TRBJ2-7, with 7 bases identical to TRBD1. Germline CDR1 and CDR2: MNHEY and SMNVEV (reference sequence). After removal of 6 bases from V and 6 bases from J, the junction contained 11 bases not matched to a gene. The CDR3 spans 14 residues. This CDR3 reads CASRLQGNGGEQYV. The CDR3 region has the DNA TGTGCCAGCAGATTACAGGGGAACGGCGGCGAGCAGTACGTC.

This chain joins TRBV6-5 and TRBJ1-5; 8 positions agree with TRBD1. Germline CDR1 reads MNHEY; CDR2 reads SVGAGI. Germline trimming cut 5 bases from V and 11 bases from J; bases unmatched to any gene: 11. The CDR3 consists of 14 residues. This CDR3 is CASSTGGVVRTQHF. The CDR3 DNA follows: TGTGCCAGCAGTACAGGGGGGGTTGTAAGGACCCAGCATTTT.

The chain combines TRBV7-2 with TRBJ2-3; TRBD2 matches 14 bases. CDR1 and CDR2 from the germline V gene are SGHTA and FQGNSA. The CDR3 loop spans 15 amino acids. The J segment lost 6 bases and the V segment lost 11 bases, leaving 10 bases of the junction unmatched. CDR3 sequence reads: CAGSTSGGAGDTQYF. The CDR3 DNA follows: TGTGCCGGCTCGACTAGCGGGGGGGCTGGGGATACGCAGTATTTT. The full variable domain, in which reference TRBV7-2 and TRBJ2-3 provide the parts outside the CDR3, is GAGVSQSPSNKVTEKGKDVELRCDPISGHTALYWYRQSLGQGLEFLIYFQGNSAPDKSGLPSDRFSAERTGGSVSTLTIQRTQQEDSAVYLCAGSTSGGAGDTQYFGPGTRLTVL.

The rearrangement joins TRBV5-1 to TRBJ2-3; D possibly matches TRBD1 or TRBD2 (6 bases each). This CDR3 contains 16 residues. The germline gives CDR1 SGHRS, CDR2 YFSETQ. Trimming took off 0 bases at V and 1 base at J, with 12 bases between the two ends. CDR3 protein: CASSLEGRGRTDTQYF. In nucleotides, the CDR3 is TGCGCCAGCAGCTTGGAGGGACGGGGGCGCACAGATACGCAGTATTTT.

The chain couples TRBV5-6 to TRBJ1-3, with D hard to call. V was trimmed by 0 bases and J by 4 bases, leaving 5 bases between them. Germline lookup yields CDR1 SGHDT and CDR2 YYEEEE. This CDR3 spans 13 amino acids. The CDR3 nucleotides read TGTGCCAGCAGCTTGGAGGCGGGAAACACCATATATTTT. It translates to CASSLEAGNTIYF.

This sequence joins TRBV18 and TRBJ2-1, with 9 nucleotides matching TRBD1. Germline V lookup: CDR1 KGHSH, CDR2 LQKENI. V shed 0 bases and J 9 bases; nucleotides not matched to a gene: 6. The CDR3 totals 15 residues. CDR3 protein: CASSPPGQGGTEQFF. The CDR3 bases are TGTGCCAGCTCACCACCGGGACAGGGAGGTACTGAGCAGTTCTTC.

This clone was counted a single time. The V gene is TRBV27, the J gene TRBJ2-3; 10 nucleotides align to TRBD2. The CDR3 is made up of 16 amino acids. After removal of 6 bases from V and 4 bases from J, the junction contained 10 bases not matched to a gene. The germline gives CDR1 MNHEY, CDR2 SMNVEV (reference sequence). Written as DNA, the CDR3 is TGTGCCAGCAGCAAAAGACTAGCGGGTTTATCAGATACGCAGTATTTT. Protein product: CASSKRLAGLSDTQYF.

The V and J genes are TRBV9 and TRBJ2-3, with D perhaps matching TRBD1 or TRBD2 (5 bases each). In germline, CDR1 is SGDLS, CDR2 YYNGEE. This CDR3 is built from 17 residues. Between the trimmed V and J ends, which lost 4 bases and 1 base, there was a span of 19 bases. CDR3: CASSRGTKMSGTDTQYF. For the CDR3, the DNA is TGTGCCAGCAGCCGTGGGACGAAGATGTCGGGCACAGATACGCAGTATTTT.

This rearrangement joins TRBV5-5 to TRBJ2-2, with D unresolved. This CDR3 has 16 residues. V dropped 4 bases and J dropped 5 bases, with 18 bases sitting between them. Germline CDR1 and CDR2: SGHKS and YYEKEE (reference sequence). The CDR3 is CASSAPGQIITGELFF. CDR3 coding DNA: TGTGCCAGCAGCGCGCCAGGCCAGATAATTACCGGGGAGCTGTTTTTT.

The chain combines TRBV5-1 with TRBJ2-2, with a possible D match to TRBD2 (7 bases). The germline gives CDR1 SGHRS, CDR2 YFSETQ. V dropped 1 base and J dropped 5 bases, with 12 bases sitting between them. The CDR3 extends over 15 amino acids. CDR3 DNA: TGCGCCAGCAGCTTGTTCGGGGGGACAACCGGGGAGCTGTTTTTT. Its protein product is CASSLFGGTTGELFF.

This sequence joins TRBV5-5 and TRBJ2-4; no firm D call. Per germline, CDR1 SGHKS and CDR2 YYEKEE (reference sequence). The CDR3 totals 11 residues. V lost 5 bases to trimming and J lost 7 bases, with 7 bases between them. In DNA, the CDR3 is TGTGCCAGCAGTTCCGGGAACATTCAGTACTTC. Protein product: CASSSGNIQYF.

On this clone itself: The junction shows a germline mismatch at one end, possibly a read error. The chain combines TRBV28 with TRBJ2-7; D gene unclear. The CDR3 consists of 12 residues. CDR1 is MDHEN, CDR2 SYDVKM, per germline. This CDR3 reads CASRSPPAPPDF. CDR3 DNA: TGTGCCAGCAGGTCTCCTCCGGCTCCGCCGGACTTC.

This clone occurred a few times. CDR3 coding DNA: TGTGCCAGCACTTTTGATGAAAAACTGTTTTTT. Protein sequence: CASTFDEKLFF. The chain is built from TRBV2 and TRBJ1-4; D is uncertain. The CDR3 has 11 amino acids. The germline V gene has CDR1 SNHLY and CDR2 FYNNEI. V lost 7 bases and J lost 6, with 6 bases in between.

The genes are TRBV11-2 and TRBJ1-2; 7 nucleotides match TRBD1. Germline loops: CDR1 SGHAT, CDR2 FQNNGV. The CDR3 totals 17 residues. Trimming at V came to 5 bases and at J to 4 bases, leaving 16 bases not matched to a gene. This CDR3 reads CASSRGPNRGAGYGYTF. The CDR3 DNA reads TGTGCCAGCAGCAGAGGGCCCAACAGGGGCGCGGGCTATGGCTACACCTTC.

V and J are TRBV7-9 and TRBJ2-3; no clear D gene. V was cut by 1 base and J by 4 bases, with 9 bases left in between. This CDR3 has 14 amino acids. CDR1 is SEHNR and CDR2 is FQNEAQ in the germline V gene (reference sequence). DNA of the CDR3: TGTGCCAGCAGCTTAGGTTCCGACCCAGATACGCAGTATTTT. This gives the protein CASSLGSDPDTQYF.

The chain couples TRBV30 to TRBJ2-5; 9 bases align to TRBD2. J gave up 5 bases and V 3 bases, and 7 bases lay outside the gene matches. The CDR3 is 14 residues long. The germline gives CDR1 GTSNPN, CDR2 SVGIG (reference sequence). The CDR3 here is CAWSPRGGVETQYF. The CDR3 bases are TGTGCCTGGAGCCCGCGGGGGGGCGTTGAGACCCAGTACTTC.